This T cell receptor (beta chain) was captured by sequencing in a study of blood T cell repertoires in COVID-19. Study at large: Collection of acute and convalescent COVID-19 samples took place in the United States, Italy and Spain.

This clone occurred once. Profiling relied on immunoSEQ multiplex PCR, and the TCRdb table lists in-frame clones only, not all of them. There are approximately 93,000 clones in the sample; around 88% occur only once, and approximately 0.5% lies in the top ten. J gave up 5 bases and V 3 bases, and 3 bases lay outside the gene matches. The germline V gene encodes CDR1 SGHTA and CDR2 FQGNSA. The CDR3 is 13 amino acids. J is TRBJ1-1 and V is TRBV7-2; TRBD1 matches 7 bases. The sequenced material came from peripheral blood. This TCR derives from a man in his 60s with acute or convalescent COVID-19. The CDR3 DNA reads TGTGCCAGCAGCTTGGCCAGGGGGACTGAAGCTTTCTTT. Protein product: CASSLARGTEAFF.